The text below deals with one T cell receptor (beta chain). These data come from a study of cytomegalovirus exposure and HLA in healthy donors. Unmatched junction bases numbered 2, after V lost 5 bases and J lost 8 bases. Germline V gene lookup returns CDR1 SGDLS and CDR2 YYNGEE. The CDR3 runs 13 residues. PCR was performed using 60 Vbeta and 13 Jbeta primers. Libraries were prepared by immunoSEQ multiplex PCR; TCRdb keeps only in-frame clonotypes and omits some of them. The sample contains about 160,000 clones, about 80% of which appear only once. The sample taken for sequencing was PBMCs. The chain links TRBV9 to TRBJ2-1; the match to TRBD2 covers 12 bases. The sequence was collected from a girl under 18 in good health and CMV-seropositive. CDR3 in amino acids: CASRASGRDEQFF. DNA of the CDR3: TGTGCCAGCAGAGCTAGCGGGAGGGATGAGCAGTTCTTC. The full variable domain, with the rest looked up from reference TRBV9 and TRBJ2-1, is DSGVTQTPKHLITATGQRVTLRCSPRSGDLSVYWYQQSLDQGLQFLIQYYNGEERAKGNILERFSAQQFPDLHSELNLSSLELGDSALYFCASRASGRDEQFFGPGTRLTVL.